This TCR beta chain is drawn from a study of T cell responses to AZD1222 COVID-19 vaccine. The study, taken as a whole, reports: Donors, mostly white British, included more females; clonal diversity was possibly underestimated.

Here immunoSEQ multiplex PCR was the method, and the copy in TCRdb shows in-frame clones only, minus some. The sample contains tens of thousands of clones, approximately 85% of which appear only once. Germline CDR1 reads SGHTA; CDR2 reads FQGNSA. J gave up 9 bases and V 1 base, and 7 bases lay outside the gene matches. CDR3 length: 14 residues. The table lists this clone with a count of one. The antigen remains unidentified. The chain employs TRBV7-2 and TRBJ2-3; 7 bases are a match to TRBD2. Sequences were derived from peripheral blood, sampled on day 0 of AZD1222 vaccination. This TCR was sampled from an adult in good health. The CDR3 DNA reads as TGTGCCAGCAGCTTAGTGCCCGGGACTAACACGCAGTATTTT. Its protein is CASSLVPGTNTQYF.